A single T cell receptor beta chain is shown here with its context. The antigen is unknown. Germline V CDR1 and CDR2: SGHTA, FQGTGA. V was trimmed by 3 bases and J by 5 bases, leaving 10 bases between them. The CDR3 length is 13 residues. The data derive from a study of cytomegalovirus exposure and HLA in healthy donors. Overall study context: In an earlier analysis, almost 120 million unique TCR beta sequences were found from about 179 million T cells.

Primers for the PCR totalled 60 Vbeta and 13 Jbeta. Data came from immunoSEQ multiplex PCR; TCRdb stores just in-frame clones and leaves some out. The data contain 150,000 or so clones, roughly 74% of them singletons. Findings and caveats of the study: It was taken for granted in presence/absence analyses that sequencing depth across donors was roughly uniform.

The chain combines TRBV7-3 with TRBJ2-5; D is possibly TRBD1 (6 bases). This TCR derives from a middle-aged man in good health and CMV-seronegative. Sequenced: PBMCs. The CDR3 here is CASSFRGAETQYF. For the CDR3, the DNA is TGTGCCAGCAGCTTCAGGGGTGCCGAGACCCAGTACTTC.